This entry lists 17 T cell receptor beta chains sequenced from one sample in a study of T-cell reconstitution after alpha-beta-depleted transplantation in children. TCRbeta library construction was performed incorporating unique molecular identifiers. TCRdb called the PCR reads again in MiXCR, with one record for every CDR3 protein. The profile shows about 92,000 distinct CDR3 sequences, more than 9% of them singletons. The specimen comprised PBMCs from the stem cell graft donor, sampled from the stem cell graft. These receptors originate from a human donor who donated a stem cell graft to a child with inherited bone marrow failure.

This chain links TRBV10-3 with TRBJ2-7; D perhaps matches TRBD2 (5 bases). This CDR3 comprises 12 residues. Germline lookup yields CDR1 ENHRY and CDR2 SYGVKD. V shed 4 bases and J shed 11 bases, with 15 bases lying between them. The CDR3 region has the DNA TGTGCCATCAGTGTCGAGAGGGATTTTAAGTACTTC. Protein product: CAISVERDFKYF.

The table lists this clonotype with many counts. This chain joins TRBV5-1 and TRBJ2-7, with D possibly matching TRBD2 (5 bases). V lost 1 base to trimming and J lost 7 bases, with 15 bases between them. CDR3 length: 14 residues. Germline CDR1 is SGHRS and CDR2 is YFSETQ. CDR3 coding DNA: TGCGCCAGCAGCTTGATAGGAAGCGGTGGAGAGCAGTACTTC. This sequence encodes CASSLIGSGGEQYF.

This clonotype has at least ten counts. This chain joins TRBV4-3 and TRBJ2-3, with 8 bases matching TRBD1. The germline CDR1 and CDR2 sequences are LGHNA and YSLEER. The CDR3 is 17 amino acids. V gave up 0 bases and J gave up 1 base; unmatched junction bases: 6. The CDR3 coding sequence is TGCGCCAGCAGCCAAGAAGCGACAGGGGCCCGCACAGATACGCAGTATTTT. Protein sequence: CASSQEATGARTDTQYF.

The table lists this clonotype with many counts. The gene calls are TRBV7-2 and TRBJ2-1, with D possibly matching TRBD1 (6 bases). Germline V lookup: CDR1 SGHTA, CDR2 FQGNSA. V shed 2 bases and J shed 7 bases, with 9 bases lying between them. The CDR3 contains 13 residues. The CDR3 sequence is CASSLTGLNEQFF. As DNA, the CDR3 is TGTGCCAGCAGCTTAACAGGGTTAAATGAGCAGTTCTTC.

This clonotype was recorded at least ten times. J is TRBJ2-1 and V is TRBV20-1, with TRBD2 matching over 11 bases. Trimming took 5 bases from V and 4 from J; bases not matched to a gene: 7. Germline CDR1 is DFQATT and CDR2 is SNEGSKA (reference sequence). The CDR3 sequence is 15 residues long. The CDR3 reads CSAQGGLAAYNEQFF. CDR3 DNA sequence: TGCAGTGCTCAGGGGGGACTAGCGGCTTACAATGAGCAGTTCTTC.

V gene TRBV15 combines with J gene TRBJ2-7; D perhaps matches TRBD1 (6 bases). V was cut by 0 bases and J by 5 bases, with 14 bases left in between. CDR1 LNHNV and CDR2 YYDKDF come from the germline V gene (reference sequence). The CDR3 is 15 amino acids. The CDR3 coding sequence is TGTGCCACCAGCAGAGATAGGGGGACCCGTGACGAGCAGTACTTC. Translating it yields CATSRDRGTRDEQYF.

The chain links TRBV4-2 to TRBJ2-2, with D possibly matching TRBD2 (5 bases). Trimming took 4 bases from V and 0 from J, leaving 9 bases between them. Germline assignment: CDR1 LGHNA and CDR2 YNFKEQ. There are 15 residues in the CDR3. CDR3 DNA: TGTGCCAGCAGCCCGACTACTCCGAACACCGGGGAGCTGTTTTTT. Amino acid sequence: CASSPTTPNTGELFF.

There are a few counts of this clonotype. This chain's CDR3 is CASSLTSAGEQFF. CDR3 sequence (DNA): TGTGCCAGCAGCTTAACATCGGCCGGCGAGCAGTTCTTC. The V gene is TRBV7-3, the J gene TRBJ2-1, with D unclear. This CDR3 comprises 13 residues. Trimming took off 0 bases at V and 10 bases at J, with 10 bases between the two ends. CDR1 SGHTA and CDR2 FQGTGA come from the germline V gene.

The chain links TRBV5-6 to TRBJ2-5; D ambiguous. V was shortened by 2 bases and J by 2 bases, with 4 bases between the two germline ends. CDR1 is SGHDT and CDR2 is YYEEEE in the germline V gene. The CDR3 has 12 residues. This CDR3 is CASSFKQETQYF. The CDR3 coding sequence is TGTGCCAGCAGCTTTAAACAAGAGACCCAGTACTTC.

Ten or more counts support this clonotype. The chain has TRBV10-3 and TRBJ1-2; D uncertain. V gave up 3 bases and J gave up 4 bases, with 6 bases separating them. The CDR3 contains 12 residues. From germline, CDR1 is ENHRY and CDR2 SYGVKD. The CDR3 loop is CAISDGFYGYTF. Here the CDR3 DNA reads TGTGCCATCAGTGATGGGTTCTATGGCTACACCTTC.

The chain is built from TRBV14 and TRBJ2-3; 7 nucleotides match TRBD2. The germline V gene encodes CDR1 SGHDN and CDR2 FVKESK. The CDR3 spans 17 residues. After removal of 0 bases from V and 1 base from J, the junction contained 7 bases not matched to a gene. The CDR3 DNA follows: TGTGCCAGCAGCCAAGATCTCCCGGGGGGAGGCACAGATACGCAGTATTTT. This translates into CASSQDLPGGGTDTQYF.

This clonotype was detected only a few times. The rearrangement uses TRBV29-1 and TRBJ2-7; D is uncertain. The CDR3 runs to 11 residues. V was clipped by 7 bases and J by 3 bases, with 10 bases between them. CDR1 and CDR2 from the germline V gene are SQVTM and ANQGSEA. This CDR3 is CSANWGYEQYF. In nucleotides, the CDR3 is TGCAGCGCTAATTGGGGCTACGAGCAGTACTTC.

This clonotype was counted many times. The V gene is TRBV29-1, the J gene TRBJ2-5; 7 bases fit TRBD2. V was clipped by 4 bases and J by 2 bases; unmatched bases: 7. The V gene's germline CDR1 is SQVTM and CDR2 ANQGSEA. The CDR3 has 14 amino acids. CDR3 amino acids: CSVGTSHQQETQYF. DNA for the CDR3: TGCAGCGTTGGGACTAGTCACCAACAAGAGACCCAGTACTTC.

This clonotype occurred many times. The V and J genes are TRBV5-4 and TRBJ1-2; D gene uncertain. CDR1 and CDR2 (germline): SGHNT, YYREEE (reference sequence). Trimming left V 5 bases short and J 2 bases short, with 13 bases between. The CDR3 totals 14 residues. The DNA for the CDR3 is TGTGCCAGCAGTTACCTCACGGGAAACTATGGCTACACCTTC. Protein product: CASSYLTGNYGYTF.

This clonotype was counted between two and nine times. The CDR3 bases are TGTGCCAGCAGCTTCGCCGGGACCAGAGGGCTTGAGCAGTTCTTC. This encodes CASSFAGTRGLEQFF. This rearrangement joins TRBV6-5 to TRBJ2-1, with D perhaps assigned TRBD1 or TRBD2 (5 bases each). Germline V gives CDR1 MNHEY, CDR2 SVGAGI. V gave up 6 bases and J gave up 9 bases, with 21 bases separating them. This CDR3 has 15 residues.

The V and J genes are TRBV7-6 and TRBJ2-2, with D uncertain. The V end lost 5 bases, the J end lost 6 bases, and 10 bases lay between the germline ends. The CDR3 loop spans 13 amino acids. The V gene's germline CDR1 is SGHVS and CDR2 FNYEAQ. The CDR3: CASSKYISGELFF. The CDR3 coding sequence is TGTGCCAGCAGCAAGTACATATCCGGGGAGCTGTTTTTT.

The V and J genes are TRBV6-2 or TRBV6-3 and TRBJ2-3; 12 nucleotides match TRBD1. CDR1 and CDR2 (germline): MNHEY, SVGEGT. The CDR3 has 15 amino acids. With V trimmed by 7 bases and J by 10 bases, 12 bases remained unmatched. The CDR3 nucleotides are TGTGCCAGCATAGACCCCGGGACAGGGGGCGAGGCGCAGTATTTT. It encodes CASIDPGTGGEAQYF.